This TCR beta chain was sequenced during a study of blood T cell repertoires in COVID-19 (dated by TCRdb to about 2020). With respect to the entire study: Samples covering the acute and convalescent phases of COVID-19 were provided by collaborators in the United States, Italy and Spain. The prospective study material was composed of cDNA or gDNA derived from T cells, B-cell-depleted T cells, or PBMCs. Subjects who had been exposed to COVID-19, were actively infected with it, or had recovered from it provided the deeply sampled blood TCRbeta repertoires that made up the dataset. The repertoires were made available in a free public database intended to serve as a resource for research on the immune response to SARS-CoV-2. The samples were drawn from the first 160 participants of the ongoing ImmuneRACE study and from 950 to 1,500 subjects provided by 6 global collaborators. A de-identified subject ID, COVID-19 status, age in years and sex were almost always included in the sample metadata. Where HLA class I and class II types were available, the types were taken from metadata supplied by the sample provider, not from assay-based typing. Results and caveats for the whole study, not just this receptor: Clinical and demographic metadata were provided uncurated, with the amount varying by source and participant.

This clone was counted between two and nine times. Its antigen remains unidentified. Base qualities are not provided; no much larger clone lies one nucleotide away. The immunoSEQ Assay, a bias-controlled multiplex PCR, was used to amplify TCRbeta CDR3 regions from genomic DNA. The authors' analysis ran thus. Nucleated cell counts per sample were estimated from amplification of reference gene primers within the assay. Sequence reads were collapsed and filtered to measure the absolute abundance of every unique TCRbeta CDR3 rearrangement. Productive Simpson clonality was computed per sample as the square root of Simpson's diversity index over productive rearrangements. Sourced from immuneACCESS, this table was stored by TCRdb with only in-frame sequences that have V and J called. A share of the clones is absent; for the studies checked, an unresolved V gene accounts for under half, and the remainder has no known explanation. V and J calls and clone size are those listed in that table; D and trimming were worked out from the DNA. This sample is represented by more than 85,000 clones; 80% to 90% of them were singletons. The ten largest account for 7.9% of the sample.

The collaborating institutions used their own protocols to collect whole blood in K2EDTA tubes. For TCRbeta analysis, collaborator samples were shipped as frozen whole blood, as isolated PBMCs, or as DNA extracted from either sample type. Sequencing was done on a sample of peripheral blood. The sequence derives from an elderly woman with active or convalescent COVID-19.

The CDR3 in this case is CASSVRGTDTQYF. At the DNA level, the sequence is TGTGCCAGCAGCGTAAGAGGCACAGATACGCAGTATTTT. The V gene is TRBV9 and the J gene is TRBJ2-3, with an unclear D gene assignment. V is shortened by 1 base, J by 1 base, and the region joining them spans 4 bases. Including the terminal cysteine and phenylalanine, the CDR3 comprises 13 residues. Only the CDR3 region is kept as DNA, spanning 39 bases read in frame from base 1. CDR1 SGDLS and CDR2 YYNGEE were looked up in the germline V gene.